These 11 T cell receptor beta chains were sequenced from one sample in a study of blood T cell repertoires in COVID-19. Sequencing was performed with immunoSEQ multiplex PCR; in TCRdb, only in-frame clones are kept and a portion is missing. The table includes 400,000 to 450,000 clones, about 90% detected once. The sample comprised peripheral blood. These receptors came from a young man with COVID-19, enrolled during active disease.

The chain carries TRBV21-1 and TRBJ2-3; TRBD2, as called in the table, went unchecked against the DNA. TRBV21-1 is a known pseudogene. The length of the CDR3 is 18 residues. CDR3 in DNA: TGTGCCAGCAGCCGAGGGTGGGGGACTAGCAGACCCACAGATACGCAGTATTTT. Translating gives CASSRGWGTSRPTDTQYF.

The J gene is TRBJ1-5, the V gene TRBV15, with D hard to call. Germline V gene sequence: CDR1 LNHNV, CDR2 YYDKDF (reference sequence). This CDR3 comprises 13 residues. V was pared by 0 bases and J by 7 bases, with 7 bases between. The CDR3 nucleotides are TGTGCCACCAGCAGAGATCTTTCCCAGCCCCAGCATTTT. As protein: CATSRDLSQPQHF. The variable domain in full, completed from reference TRBV15 and TRBJ1-5, reads DAMVIQNPRYQVTQFGKPVTLSCSQTLNHNVMYWYQQKSSQAPKLLFHYYDKDFNNEADTPDNFQSRRPNTSFCFLDIRSPGLGDTAMYLCATSRDLSQPQHFGDGTRLSIL.

The rearrangement links TRBV7-9 to TRBJ2-3; D possibly corresponds to TRBD1 (6 bases). The CDR3 totals 16 residues. CDR1 is SEHNR and CDR2 is FQNEAQ in the germline V gene (reference sequence). V lost 5 bases and J lost 0, with 15 bases in between. The DNA for the CDR3 is TGTGCCAGCAGCGCAGGACAGTTACCTAGCACAGATACGCAGTATTTT. Translated, it gives CASSAGQLPSTDTQYF. Full variable domain (missing parts from reference TRBV7-9 and TRBJ2-3): DTGVSQNPRHKITKRGQNVTFRCDPISEHNRLYWYRQTLGQGPEFLTYFQNEAQLEKSRLLSDRFSAERPKGSFSTLEIQRTEQGDSAMYLCASSAGQLPSTDTQYFGPGTRLTVL.

This chain links TRBV2 with TRBJ2-5; D gene uncertain. The length of the CDR3 is 15 residues. CDR1 is SNHLY and CDR2 is FYNNEI in the germline V gene. The ends were cut back, 6 bases at V and 2 bases at J, with 16 bases in the middle. The CDR3 reads CASSYTIDEQETQYF. Written as DNA, the CDR3 is TGTGCCAGCAGCTACACTATAGACGAACAAGAGACCCAGTACTTC.

The V call is TRBV3-1 (or the pseudogene TRBV3-2), the J call TRBJ2-7; 9 positions agree with TRBD1. V was clipped by 4 bases and J by 4 bases; unmatched bases: 5. Germline CDR1 and CDR2: LGHDT and YNNKEL (reference sequence). There are 14 residues in the CDR3. CDR3 bases: TGTGCCAGCAGCCTAGGACAGGGGAGATACGAGCAGTACTTC. This encodes CASSLGQGRYEQYF.

The DNA of the CDR3 is TGTGCCAGCAGCCAAGGGCCTCTAACTAGCGGAGGGGCCTACGAGCAGTACTTC. It encodes CASSQGPLTSGGAYEQYF. This chain connects TRBV3-1 (or the pseudogene TRBV3-2) to TRBJ2-7; 8 bases agree with TRBD2. From germline, CDR1 is LGHDT and CDR2 YNNKEL (reference sequence). CDR3 length: 18 residues. V lost 1 base to trimming and J lost 2 bases; unmatched junction nucleotides: 13.

The chain recombines TRBV30 with TRBJ1-5; 8 bases match TRBD1. With V trimmed by 6 bases and J by 2 bases, 3 bases remained unmatched. CDR1 and CDR2 from the germline V gene are GTSNPN and SVGIG (reference sequence). This CDR3 contains 13 residues. The CDR3: CACATGGNQPQHF. The CDR3 coding sequence is TGTGCCTGCGCGACAGGGGGCAATCAGCCCCAGCATTTT.

Here the CDR3 reads CASSLGLAPDTQYF. The DNA for the CDR3 is TGTGCCAGCAGCTTGGGGCTAGCCCCAGATACGCAGTATTTT. This rearrangement joins TRBV5-5 to TRBJ2-3; a weak D match, TRBD2 (5 bases). V was shortened by 0 bases and J by 4 bases, with 9 bases between the two germline ends. Germline CDR1 SGHKS, CDR2 YYEKEE (reference sequence). CDR3 length equals 14 residues.

This clone was detected only once. The chain has TRBV5-5 and TRBJ1-4; D remains unclear. V was pared by 4 bases and J by 5 bases, with 15 bases between. The CDR3 consists of 15 residues. In germline, CDR1 is SGHKS, CDR2 YYEKEE (reference sequence). Written as DNA, the CDR3 is TGTGCCAGCAGCGGCGGTGGCAGACCCAATGAAAAACTGTTTTTT. Its protein product is CASSGGGRPNEKLFF.

The gene calls are TRBV6-6 and TRBJ2-7; D perhaps matches TRBD2 (6 bases). V lost 5 bases, J lost 3 bases, and 23 bases lay in between. Germline V gene sequence: CDR1 MNHNY, CDR2 SVGAGI (reference sequence). CDR3 length: 17 amino acids. The CDR3 DNA reads as TGTGCCAGCAGTCCGCCATCCGGGGGTGGGGGAAACTACGAGCAGTACTTC. Its protein product is CASSPPSGGGGNYEQYF.

The rearrangement links TRBV9 to TRBJ1-6; the D is unclear. Trimming took off 0 bases at V and 7 bases at J, with 8 bases between the two ends. The germline V gene encodes CDR1 SGDLS and CDR2 YYNGEE. The CDR3 runs to 14 residues. CDR3 DNA sequence: TGTGCCAGCAGCGTAGCTGAGAGAAATTCACCCCTCCACTTT. It yields the protein CASSVAERNSPLHF. Full variable domain (rest looked up from reference TRBV9 and TRBJ1-6): DSGVTQTPKHLITATGQRVTLRCSPRSGDLSVYWYQQSLDQGLQFLIQYYNGEERAKGNILERFSAQQFPDLHSELNLSSLELGDSALYFCASSVAERNSPLHFGNGTRLTVT.